This TCR beta chain was sequenced in a study of blood T cell repertoires in COVID-19. Overall study: The cDNA or gDNA used as material had been derived from T cells, B-cell-depleted T cells, or PBMCs.

The CDR3 totals 12 residues. The V and J ends lost 4 bases and 9 bases respectively, with 10 bases between them. Germline V gene sequence: CDR1 MNHEY, CDR2 SVGAGI. The table came from immunoSEQ multiplex PCR; TCRdb's copy has only in-frame clones and leaves some out. This table holds about 50,000 clones, roughly 80% found once. The TCR originated in a man in his fifties or sixties with acute or convalescent COVID-19. The rearrangement links TRBV6-5 to TRBJ2-1; a possible D gene is TRBD2 (5 bases). Sequenced sample: peripheral blood. In DNA, the CDR3 is TGTGCCAGCAGTTTTACTAGTGGTGAGCAGTTCTTC. This encodes CASSFTSGEQFF.